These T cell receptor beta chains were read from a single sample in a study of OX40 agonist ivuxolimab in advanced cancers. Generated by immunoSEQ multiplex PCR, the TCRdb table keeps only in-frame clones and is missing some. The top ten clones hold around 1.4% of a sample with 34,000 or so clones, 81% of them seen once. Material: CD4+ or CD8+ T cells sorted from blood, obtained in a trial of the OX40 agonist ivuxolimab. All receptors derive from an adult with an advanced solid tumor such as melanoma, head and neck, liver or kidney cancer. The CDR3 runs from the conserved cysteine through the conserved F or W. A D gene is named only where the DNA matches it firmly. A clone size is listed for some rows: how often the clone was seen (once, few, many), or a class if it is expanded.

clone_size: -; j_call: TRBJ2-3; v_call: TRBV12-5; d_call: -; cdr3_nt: TGTGCTAGTGGTGAGGGAGACAAATTCACAGATACGCAGTATTTT; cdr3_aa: CASGEGDKFTDTQYF
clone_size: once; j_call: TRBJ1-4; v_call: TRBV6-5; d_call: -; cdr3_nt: TGTGCCAGCAGTCTAGGGGGGGGGAATGAAAAACTGTTTTTT; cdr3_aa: CASSLGGGNEKLFF
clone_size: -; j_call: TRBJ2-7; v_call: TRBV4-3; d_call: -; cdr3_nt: TGCGCCAGCAGCCAAGATTTACTCTACGAGCAGTACTTC; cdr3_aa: CASSQDLLYEQYF
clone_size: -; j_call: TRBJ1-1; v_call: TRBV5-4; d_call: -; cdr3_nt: TGTGCCAGCAGCTGGATGGGGACCACTGAAGCTTTCTTT; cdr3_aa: CASSWMGTTEAFF
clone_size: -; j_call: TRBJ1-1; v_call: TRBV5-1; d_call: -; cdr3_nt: TGCGCCAGCAGCTCCAGGGCCCTGAACACTGAAGCTTTCTTT; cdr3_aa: CASSSRALNTEAFF
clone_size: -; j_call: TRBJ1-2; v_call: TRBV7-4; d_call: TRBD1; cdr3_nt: TGTGCCAGCAGCTTAGAGGGGACAGGAGGCGTCCATGGCTACACCTTC; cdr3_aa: CASSLEGTGGVHGYTF
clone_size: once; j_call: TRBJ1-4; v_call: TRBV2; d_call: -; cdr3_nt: TGTGCCAGCAGTGTATATGAAAAACTGTTTTTT; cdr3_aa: CASSVYEKLFF
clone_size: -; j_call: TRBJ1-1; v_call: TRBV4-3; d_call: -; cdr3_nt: TGCGCCAGCAGCCGGGGGGCCATCGGGAACACTGAAGCTTTCTTT; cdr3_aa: CASSRGAIGNTEAFF
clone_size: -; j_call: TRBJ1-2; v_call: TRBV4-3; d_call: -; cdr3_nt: TGCGCCAGCAGCCAAACTACAGGGTCCTACCATCGGGGCTACACCTTC; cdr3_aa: CASSQTTGSYHRGYTF
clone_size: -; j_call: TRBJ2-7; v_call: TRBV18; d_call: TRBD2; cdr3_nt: TGTGCCAGCTCGGGGGGACTACCACTGACAGCCTACGAGCAGTACTTC; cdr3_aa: CASSGGLPLTAYEQYF
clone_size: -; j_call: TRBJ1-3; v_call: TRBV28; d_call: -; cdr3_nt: TGTGCCAGCAGTCCCACTGGGGCTAGCTCTGGAAACACCATATATTTT; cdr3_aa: CASSPTGASSGNTIYF
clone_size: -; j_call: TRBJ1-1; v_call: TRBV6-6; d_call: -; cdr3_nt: TGTGCCAGCAGTTACGTGACAGGGAACACTGAAGCTTTCTTT; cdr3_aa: CASSYVTGNTEAFF